One sample yielded the 20 T cell receptor beta chains listed below, sequenced in a study of Graves' ophthalmopathy and Graves' hyperthyroidism. TCR beta CDR3 regions were amplified from RNA transcripts. Second-round multiplex PCR came after first-round RT-PCR with HTBI primers. TCRdb itself ran the multiplex PCR reads through MiXCR, one entry per CDR3 protein. The sample lists roughly 1.1 million distinct CDR3 sequences; roughly two fifths were seen once. Sequences were obtained from peripheral blood or thyroid tissue (not recorded which). Receptors were obtained from an adult man with Graves' hyperthyroidism.

This clonotype was observed at least ten times. J is TRBJ1-2 and V is TRBV29-1, with D tentatively TRBD1 (6 bases). The V end lost 4 bases, the J end lost 4 bases, and 7 bases lay between the germline ends. Germline V gene lookup returns CDR1 SQVTM and CDR2 ANQGSEA. The CDR3 has 11 amino acids. As DNA, the CDR3 is TGCAGCGTTGGGACAGTCTATGGCTACACCTTC. It translates to CSVGTVYGYTF.

This clonotype was counted only a few times. The chain links TRBV11-1 to TRBJ1-6, with 8 bases lining up with TRBD1. The CDR3 is 15 residues long. After removal of 6 bases from V and 5 bases from J, the junction contained 6 bases not matched to a gene. CDR1 is SGHAT, CDR2 FQDESV, per germline (reference sequence). The CDR3 DNA follows: TGTGCCAGCAGGGGTACGACAGGGGATAATTCACCCCTCCACTTT. Encoded protein: CASRGTTGDNSPLHF. The full variable domain, rest sourced from reference TRBV11-1 and TRBJ1-6, is EAEVAQSPRYKITEKSQAVAFWCDPISGHATLYWYRQILGQGPELLVQFQDESVVDDSQLPKDRFSAERLKGVDSTLKIQPAELGDSAMYLCASRGTTGDNSPLHFGNGTRLTVT.

This clonotype was found a few times. The chain links TRBV12-3 or TRBV12-4 to TRBJ1-2; D gene ambiguous. There are 12 residues in the CDR3. Trimming removed 10 bases from V and 6 bases from J, with 15 bases in between. The CDR3 loop reads CAISGEGHGYTF. The CDR3 bases are TGTGCCATCTCTGGAGAGGGCCATGGCTACACCTTC.

The sample holds a few counts of this clonotype. This rearrangement joins TRBV7-9 to TRBJ1-5, with a possible D match to TRBD1 (5 bases). V gave up 6 bases and J gave up 2 bases, with 17 bases separating them. The CDR3 is 16 amino acids. Germline V gene lookup returns CDR1 SEHNR and CDR2 FQNEAQ (reference sequence). The CDR3: CASSYVGVGGNQPQHF. CDR3 coding DNA: TGTGCCAGCAGTTACGTAGGGGTTGGCGGCAATCAGCCCCAGCATTTT. The entire variable domain, with the rest obtained from reference TRBV7-9 and TRBJ1-5, is as follows: DTGVSQNPRHKITKRGQNVTFRCDPISEHNRLYWYRQTLGQGPEFLTYFQNEAQLEKSRLLSDRFSAERPKGSFSTLEIQRTEQGDSAMYLCASSYVGVGGNQPQHFGDGTRLSIL.

This chain links TRBV20-1 with TRBJ2-2, with D possibly matching TRBD2 (6 bases). The CDR3 totals 12 residues. CDR1 DFQATT and CDR2 SNEGSKA come from the germline V gene (reference sequence). The V gene lost 7 bases and the J gene lost 5 bases, with 11 bases spanning the gap. DNA for the CDR3: TGCAGTGTAGGAGGGCGTACCGGGGAGCTGTTTTTT. Its protein product is CSVGGRTGELFF.

This clonotype came up many times. This chain connects TRBV5-1 to TRBJ2-5, with D possibly matching TRBD1 (7 bases). Trimming took 7 bases from V and 7 from J, leaving 14 bases between them. This CDR3 spans 12 amino acids. Per germline, CDR1 SGHRS and CDR2 YFSETQ. The CDR3 region is CASRGTVGTQYF. CDR3 nucleotides: TGCGCCAGCCGCGGGACAGTTGGGACCCAGTACTTC.

This clonotype was counted a few times. This chain joins TRBV5-6 and TRBJ2-7, with 9 positions matching TRBD1. Trimming took 2 bases from V and 0 from J; bases not matched to a gene: 6. CDR3 size: 16 residues. CDR1 and CDR2 from the germline V gene are SGHDT and YYEEEE. The CDR3: CASSLTGTGFSYEQYF. CDR3 bases: TGTGCCAGCAGCTTAACCGGGACAGGGTTCTCCTACGAGCAGTACTTC.

The J gene is TRBJ2-5, the V gene TRBV20-1; possible D gene TRBD1, 6 bases. The germline CDR1 and CDR2 sequences are DFQATT and SNEGSKA (reference sequence). The CDR3 covers 14 residues. Between the trimmed V and J ends, which lost 0 bases and 4 bases, there was a span of 12 bases. CDR3 sequence: CSARDGRGVETQYF. CDR3 DNA: TGCAGTGCTAGAGATGGCAGGGGTGTAGAGACCCAGTACTTC.

This clonotype was found many times. The V gene is TRBV6-5, the J gene TRBJ1-1, with 9 bases aligning to TRBD1. CDR3 length equals 14 residues. Trimming removed 5 bases from V and 3 bases from J; junction bases left unmatched: 4. Germline lookup yields CDR1 MNHEY and CDR2 SVGAGI. CDR3 DNA sequence: TGTGCCAGCAGTATCGGGACAGGGTACACTGAAGCTTTCTTT. Residues: CASSIGTGYTEAFF.

This chain connects TRBV29-1 to TRBJ2-7; a weak D match, TRBD2 (5 bases). Trimming shortened V by 8 bases and J by 4 bases, and 15 bases separated the two germline ends. Germline CDR1 and CDR2: SQVTM and ANQGSEA. The CDR3 runs to 12 residues. In DNA form, the CDR3 reads TGCAGCAGTTCATACGTAGCGTACGAGCAGTACTTC. Translating it yields CSSSYVAYEQYF.

A remark on this clonotype: Germline is not matched at one junction end, which may reflect a read error. V is TRBV10-3 and J is TRBJ2-7; TRBD2 might be the D (6 bases). The CDR3 has 16 residues. The V gene's germline CDR1 is ENHRY and CDR2 SYGVKD. The DNA of the CDR3 is TGTGCCATCAGTGATCGCGGCGGAGGGGAATCCTGCGAGCAGTACTTC. Translation: CAISDRGGGESCEQYF.

CDR3 protein: CASKGLEEKLFF. The CDR3 coding sequence is TGTGCCAGCAAGGGGCTGGAGGAAAAACTGTTTTTT. This chain connects TRBV2 to TRBJ1-4; D might be TRBD1 (5 bases). The germline CDR1 and CDR2 sequences are SNHLY and FYNNEI. V shed 7 bases and J shed 8 bases, with 11 bases lying between them. The CDR3 length is 12 residues.

CDR3 sequence (DNA): TGTGCCAGCAGCGGCAGTGACAGCGGGAGTTCCCCATCCTACGAGCAGTACTTC. Its translation is CASSGSDSGSSPSYEQYF. This chain joins TRBV5-4 and TRBJ2-7; 8 bases align to TRBD2. This CDR3 region has 18 residues. Germline loops: CDR1 SGHNT, CDR2 YYREEE (reference sequence). V was pared by 4 bases and J by 1 base, with 16 bases of the junction left unmatched. The whole variable domain, remainder taken from reference TRBV5-4 and TRBJ2-7, is ETGVTQSPTHLIKTRGQQVTLRCSSQSGHNTVSWYQQALGQGPQFIFQYYREEENGRGNFPPRFSGLQFPNYSSELNVNALELDDSALYLCASSGSDSGSSPSYEQYFGPGTRLTVT.

This clonotype was detected many times. The chain uses TRBV15 and TRBJ2-5, with no clear D. The V end was cut by 3 bases, the J end by 5 bases, with 16 bases between. The CDR3 length is 15 residues. Germline V gives CDR1 LNHNV, CDR2 YYDKDF (reference sequence). CDR3 DNA sequence: TGTGCCACCAGCAGCGCCGGGCCCGGCTGGGAGACCCAGTACTTC. Protein sequence: CATSSAGPGWETQYF.

This clonotype has ten or more counts. V is TRBV10-3 and J is TRBJ2-6; D is undetermined. This CDR3 spans 15 amino acids. Germline loops: CDR1 ENHRY, CDR2 SYGVKD. With 6 bases removed from V and 0 bases from J, the gap between germline ends came to 9 bases. The CDR3 loop is CAIRVAASGANVLTF. The CDR3 region has the DNA TGTGCCATCAGGGTTGCAGCCTCTGGGGCCAACGTCCTGACTTTC.

The gene calls are TRBV20-1 and TRBJ2-7; D perhaps matches TRBD1 (5 bases). Germline-derived CDR1 and CDR2 are DFQATT and SNEGSKA (reference sequence). V gave up 6 bases and J gave up 5 bases, with 11 bases separating them. This CDR3 has 11 residues. CDR3: CSATDTNEQYF. The CDR3 DNA is TGCAGTGCCACGGACACGAACGAGCAGTACTTC.

J is TRBJ1-2 and V is TRBV7-9; TRBD1 aligns across 7 bases. CDR1 is SEHNR and CDR2 is FQNEAQ in the germline V gene (reference sequence). CDR3 length: 15 residues. The J segment lost 8 bases and the V segment lost 5 bases, leaving 14 bases of the junction unmatched. This CDR3 reads CASSPDPGQQRGYTF. The CDR3 nucleotides read TGTGCCAGCAGCCCAGACCCGGGACAGCAAAGGGGCTACACCTTC.

This clonotype was found many times. The rearrangement uses TRBV19 and TRBJ1-1; 7 nucleotides align to TRBD1. This CDR3 comprises 18 residues. Germline CDR1 LNHDA, CDR2 SQIVND (reference sequence). After removal of 7 bases from V and 0 bases from J, the junction contained 17 bases not matched to a gene. CDR3 nucleotides: TGTGCCAGTACCAATAGGGGTGGAACAGGGGTTATGAACACTGAAGCTTTCTTT. Its translation: CASTNRGGTGVMNTEAFF. The full variable domain, completed using reference TRBV19 and TRBJ1-1, is DGGITQSPKYLFRKEGQNVTLSCEQNLNHDAMYWYRQDPGQGLRLIYYSQIVNDFQKGDIAEGYSVSREKKESFPLTVTSAQKNPTAFYLCASTNRGGTGVMNTEAFFGQGTRLTVV.

This clonotype was picked up a small number of times. The V call is TRBV29-1, the J call TRBJ2-1; no clear D. Trimming took 7 bases from V and 9 from J, leaving 10 bases between them. This CDR3 region has 10 residues. Germline CDR1 reads SQVTM; CDR2 reads ANQGSEA. The CDR3 DNA follows: TGCAGCGCTTACGTCGGTGAGCAGTTCTTC. Protein product: CSAYVGEQFF.

This clonotype was seen ten or more times. The chain recombines TRBV29-1 with TRBJ1-4, with 8 bases that match TRBD1. With V trimmed by 4 bases and J by 8 bases, 9 bases remained unmatched. The CDR3 is 14 amino acids. Germline values: CDR1 SQVTM, CDR2 ANQGSEA. The CDR3 loop reads CSVGGQGLGEKLFF. CDR3 nucleotides: TGCAGCGTTGGCGGACAGGGTTTGGGGGAAAAACTGTTTTTT.